This TCR beta chain came from a study of blood T cell repertoires in COVID-19. Looking at the study overall: Whether acute or convalescent, the COVID-19 samples came from the United States, Italy and Spain. The analysed material was cDNA or gDNA that came from T cells, B-cell-depleted T cells, or PBMCs.

The CDR3 has 17 amino acids. Looked up from germline, CDR1 is SEHNR and CDR2 is FQNEAQ (reference sequence). V gave up 4 bases and J gave up 6 bases; unmatched junction bases: 14. The authors' processing: Amplification with reference gene primers provided the estimates of nucleated cell counts. TCRdb's copy holds only in-frame clones and misses some; the assay was immunoSEQ multiplex PCR. The V and J calls and clone size were taken over from that table, and D and trimming were inferred from the DNA. In the table there are about 280,000 clones, about 89% of which are singletons. Sequencing used peripheral blood. This TCR was recovered from a man between 40 and 49 years old with active or convalescent COVID-19. The V gene is TRBV7-9, the J gene TRBJ1-5; TRBD1 aligns across 8 bases. CDR3 amino acids: CASSSSGVTGVGQPQHF. The CDR3 DNA is TGTGCCAGCAGCTCCTCGGGCGTGACAGGGGTTGGTCAGCCCCAGCATTTT. The complete variable domain, with remaining parts taken from reference TRBV7-9 and TRBJ1-5, reads DTGVSQNPRHKITKRGQNVTFRCDPISEHNRLYWYRQTLGQGPEFLTYFQNEAQLEKSRLLSDRFSAERPKGSFSTLEIQRTEQGDSAMYLCASSSSGVTGVGQPQHFGDGTRLSIL.